The rows below give T cell receptor beta chains drawn from one sample of a study of OX40 agonist ivuxolimab in advanced cancers. Assay: immunoSEQ multiplex PCR; the TCRdb copy retains only in-frame clones and omits some. In the table there are some 40,000 clones, 91% of which are singletons. The sequencing used CD4+ or CD8+ T cells sorted from blood, collected in a trial of the OX40 agonist ivuxolimab. The receptors derive from an adult with an advanced solid tumor such as melanoma, head and neck, liver or kidney cancer. CDR3s include the opening cysteine and the closing phenylalanine or tryptophan. The D gene is left open where the match is weak. Size is omitted from some rows. Given values are once, few, many or a class for expanded clones.

cdr3_length: 16
v_call: TRBV5-1
j_call: TRBJ2-7
d_call: TRBD1
clone_size: -
cdr3_aa: CASSAAPDRGSYEQYF
cdr3_nt: TGCGCCAGCAGCGCGGCTCCGGACAGGGGATCCTACGAGCAGTACTTC

cdr3_length: 14
v_call: TRBV7-9
j_call: TRBJ2-4
d_call: -
clone_size: -
cdr3_aa: CASSLGGTKNIQYF
cdr3_nt: TGTGCCAGCAGCTTAGGGGGGACTAAAAACATTCAGTACTTC

cdr3_length: 13
v_call: TRBV7-9
j_call: TRBJ1-2
d_call: -
clone_size: -
cdr3_aa: CASSFGGVNGYTF
cdr3_nt: TGTGCCAGCAGCTTTGGAGGGGTGAATGGCTACACCTTC

cdr3_length: 12
v_call: TRBV7-9
j_call: TRBJ1-2
d_call: -
clone_size: -
cdr3_aa: CASSLGAVGYTF
cdr3_nt: TGTGCCAGCAGCTTAGGTGCTGTTGGCTACACCTTC

cdr3_length: 15
v_call: TRBV29-1
j_call: TRBJ2-3
d_call: TRBD1
clone_size: -
cdr3_aa: CSVEEGTGGPDTQYF
cdr3_nt: TGCAGCGTTGAAGAAGGGACAGGGGGCCCAGATACGCAGTATTTT

cdr3_length: 16
v_call: TRBV21-1
j_call: TRBJ1-3
d_call: -
clone_size: -
cdr3_aa: CASTAPGQDPGNTIYF
cdr3_nt: TGTGCCAGCACCGCTCCGGGACAGGACCCTGGAAACACCATATATTTT

cdr3_length: 14
v_call: TRBV9
j_call: TRBJ2-3
d_call: TRBD2
clone_size: -
cdr3_aa: CASSGGGSTDTQYF
cdr3_nt: TGTGCCAGCAGCGGCGGGGGTTCCACAGATACGCAGTATTTT

cdr3_length: 13
v_call: TRBV7-4
j_call: TRBJ1-1
d_call: -
clone_size: -
cdr3_aa: CASSPHLNTEAFF
cdr3_nt: TGTGCCAGCAGCCCCCACTTGAACACTGAAGCTTTCTTT

cdr3_length: 15
v_call: TRBV13
j_call: TRBJ2-1
d_call: TRBD2
clone_size: -
cdr3_aa: CASSFAASGSYEQFF
cdr3_nt: TGTGCCAGCAGCTTCGCAGCTAGCGGGAGTTATGAGCAGTTCTTC

cdr3_length: 12
v_call: TRBV9
j_call: TRBJ2-5
d_call: -
clone_size: -
cdr3_aa: CASSVDRETQYF
cdr3_nt: TGTGCCAGCAGCGTAGACCGTGAGACCCAGTACTTC

cdr3_length: 13
v_call: TRBV11-1
j_call: TRBJ2-5
d_call: -
clone_size: -
cdr3_aa: CASSSTGEETQYF
cdr3_nt: TGTGCCAGCAGTTCTACCGGGGAAGAGACCCAGTACTTC

cdr3_length: 15
v_call: TRBV9
j_call: TRBJ2-2
d_call: -
clone_size: -
cdr3_aa: CASSVSGADTGELFF
cdr3_nt: TGTGCCAGCAGCGTTTCGGGAGCCGACACCGGGGAGCTGTTTTTT

cdr3_length: 11
v_call: TRBV28
j_call: TRBJ2-2
d_call: -
clone_size: -
cdr3_aa: CASTPGGELFF
cdr3_nt: TGTGCCAGCACCCCCGGCGGGGAGCTGTTTTTT

cdr3_length: 13
v_call: TRBV5-1
j_call: TRBJ2-2
d_call: -
clone_size: -
cdr3_aa: CASSLSGTGELFF
cdr3_nt: TGCGCCAGCAGCTTATCGGGCACCGGGGAGCTGTTTTTT

cdr3_length: 13
v_call: TRBV19
j_call: TRBJ2-1
d_call: -
clone_size: -
cdr3_aa: CASSIGTYNEQFF
cdr3_nt: TGTGCCAGTAGTATAGGAACCTACAATGAGCAGTTCTTC

cdr3_length: 16
v_call: TRBV7-9
j_call: TRBJ1-4
d_call: TRBD1
clone_size: -
cdr3_aa: CASSYSDRGSTEKLFF
cdr3_nt: TGTGCCAGCAGCTACTCCGACAGGGGGTCAACTGAAAAACTGTTTTTT

cdr3_length: 18
v_call: TRBV28
j_call: TRBJ1-2
d_call: TRBD1
clone_size: -
cdr3_aa: CASSEDREFLGLGYGYTF
cdr3_nt: TGTGCCAGCAGCGAGGACAGGGAGTTTTTAGGGTTAGGCTATGGCTACACCTTC

cdr3_length: 13
v_call: TRBV4-1
j_call: TRBJ2-7
d_call: -
clone_size: -
cdr3_aa: CASSQEGYYEQYF
cdr3_nt: TGCGCCAGCAGCCAGGAGGGTTACTACGAGCAGTACTTC

cdr3_length: 15
v_call: TRBV27
j_call: TRBJ2-5
d_call: -
clone_size: -
cdr3_aa: CASSLGLGQQETQYF
cdr3_nt: TGTGCCAGCAGTTTAGGATTGGGACAACAAGAGACCCAGTACTTC

cdr3_length: 13
v_call: TRBV11-3
j_call: TRBJ2-7
d_call: -
clone_size: -
cdr3_aa: CASSLGGSYEQYF
cdr3_nt: TGTGCCAGCAGCTTAGGTGGCTCCTACGAGCAGTACTTC

cdr3_length: 15
v_call: TRBV21-1
j_call: TRBJ1-3
d_call: -
clone_size: -
cdr3_aa: CASSKEEEGGNTIYF
cdr3_nt: TGTGCCAGCAGCAAAGAAGAAGAAGGGGGAAACACCATATATTTT

cdr3_length: 14
v_call: TRBV7-3
j_call: TRBJ2-5
d_call: -
clone_size: -
cdr3_aa: CASSLKGAQETQYF
cdr3_nt: TGTGCCAGCAGCTTGAAGGGCGCGCAAGAGACCCAGTACTTC

cdr3_length: 14
v_call: TRBV27
j_call: TRBJ1-1
d_call: -
clone_size: -
cdr3_aa: CASSLMATNTEAFF
cdr3_nt: TGTGCCAGCAGTTTAATGGCCACGAACACTGAAGCTTTCTTT

cdr3_length: 15
v_call: TRBV27
j_call: TRBJ2-1
d_call: TRBD2
clone_size: -
cdr3_aa: CASSSGLAGGNEQFF
cdr3_nt: TGTGCCAGCAGTTCGGGACTAGCGGGAGGCAATGAGCAGTTCTTC

cdr3_length: 14
v_call: TRBV19
j_call: TRBJ1-1
d_call: -
clone_size: -
cdr3_aa: CASSIDRANTEAFF
cdr3_nt: TGTGCCAGTAGTATAGATCGGGCGAACACTGAAGCTTTCTTT

cdr3_length: 15
v_call: TRBV7-8
j_call: TRBJ2-7
d_call: TRBD1
clone_size: -
cdr3_aa: CASSLATGGGHEQYF
cdr3_nt: TGTGCCAGCAGCTTAGCGACAGGGGGCGGGCACGAGCAGTACTTC

cdr3_length: 12
v_call: TRBV7-6
j_call: TRBJ2-3
d_call: -
clone_size: -
cdr3_aa: CASSFGTDTQYF
cdr3_nt: TGTGCCAGCAGCTTTGGTACGGATACGCAGTATTTT

cdr3_length: 14
v_call: TRBV6-5
j_call: TRBJ2-5
d_call: TRBD1
clone_size: few
cdr3_aa: CASSYDRDQETQYF
cdr3_nt: TGTGCCAGCAGTTACGACAGGGATCAAGAGACCCAGTACTTC

cdr3_length: 15
v_call: TRBV7-7
j_call: TRBJ2-7
d_call: -
clone_size: -
cdr3_aa: CASSLTPGQNGEQYF
cdr3_nt: TGTGCTAGCAGCTTAACGCCAGGCCAAAACGGGGAGCAGTACTTC

cdr3_length: 13
v_call: TRBV9
j_call: TRBJ2-3
d_call: -
clone_size: -
cdr3_aa: CASSDRLTDTQYF
cdr3_nt: TGTGCCAGCAGCGACCGACTCACAGATACGCAGTATTTT

cdr3_length: 14
v_call: TRBV7-9
j_call: TRBJ1-2
d_call: TRBD1
clone_size: -
cdr3_aa: CASSSTGTNYGYTF
cdr3_nt: TGTGCCAGCAGTTCGACAGGGACTAACTATGGCTACACCTTC

cdr3_length: 16
v_call: TRBV7-3
j_call: TRBJ2-2
d_call: TRBD1
clone_size: -
cdr3_aa: CASSSPTGKNTGELFF
cdr3_nt: TGTGCCAGCAGCTCACCGACAGGGAAAAACACCGGGGAGCTGTTTTTT

cdr3_length: 18
v_call: TRBV5-1
j_call: TRBJ2-2
d_call: -
clone_size: -
cdr3_aa: CASSLLPMSSLNTGELFF
cdr3_nt: TGCGCCAGCAGCTTGTTGCCGATGAGTAGTTTGAACACCGGGGAGCTGTTTTTT

cdr3_length: 16
v_call: TRBV6-1
j_call: TRBJ2-3
d_call: TRBD2
clone_size: -
cdr3_aa: CASSDMSGSSTDTQYF
cdr3_nt: TGTGCCAGCAGTGATATGAGCGGGAGTAGCACAGATACGCAGTATTTT

cdr3_length: 13
v_call: TRBV27
j_call: TRBJ2-7
d_call: -
clone_size: -
cdr3_aa: CASSFDGTYEQYF
cdr3_nt: TGTGCCAGCAGTTTCGACGGGACCTACGAGCAGTACTTC

cdr3_length: 18
v_call: TRBV19
j_call: TRBJ2-5
d_call: TRBD2
clone_size: -
cdr3_aa: CASSIRPGVGRAGETQYF
cdr3_nt: TGTGCCAGTAGTATTCGGCCTGGGGTCGGGAGGGCCGGAGAGACCCAGTACTTC

cdr3_length: 19
v_call: TRBV21-1
j_call: TRBJ2-1
d_call: -
clone_size: few
cdr3_aa: CASSPIPPGHSSSGNEQFF
cdr3_nt: TGTGCCAGCAGCCCAATACCACCGGGACACTCGTCCAGTGGCAATGAGCAGTTCTTC

cdr3_length: 15
v_call: TRBV9
j_call: TRBJ1-3
d_call: -
clone_size: -
cdr3_aa: CASSVESGLGNTIYF
cdr3_nt: TGTGCCAGCAGCGTAGAGTCGGGGCTCGGAAACACCATATATTTT

cdr3_length: 12
v_call: TRBV9
j_call: TRBJ2-3
d_call: -
clone_size: -
cdr3_aa: CASSGSTDTQYF
cdr3_nt: TGTGCCAGCAGCGGAAGCACAGATACGCAGTATTTT

cdr3_length: 16
v_call: TRBV4-1
j_call: TRBJ1-3
d_call: TRBD1
clone_size: once
cdr3_aa: CASSLRTGSTGNTIYF
cdr3_nt: TGCGCCAGCAGCCTTCGGACAGGGTCGACTGGAAACACCATATATTTT

cdr3_length: 14
v_call: TRBV10-3
j_call: TRBJ1-5
d_call: TRBD1
clone_size: -
cdr3_aa: CAISAQGADQPQHF
cdr3_nt: TGTGCCATCAGTGCACAGGGGGCGGACCAGCCCCAGCATTTT

cdr3_length: 15
v_call: TRBV7-2
j_call: TRBJ2-5
d_call: -
clone_size: once
cdr3_aa: CASSSQEGLSETQYF
cdr3_nt: TGTGCCAGCAGCTCCCAAGAAGGACTATCAGAGACCCAGTACTTC

cdr3_length: 14
v_call: TRBV4-1
j_call: TRBJ2-7
d_call: TRBD1
clone_size: -
cdr3_aa: CASSQEHRGYEQYF
cdr3_nt: TGCGCCAGCAGCCAAGAACACAGGGGCTACGAGCAGTACTTC

cdr3_length: 16
v_call: TRBV4-3
j_call: TRBJ2-1
d_call: -
clone_size: -
cdr3_aa: CASSQDWVQSVGEQFF
cdr3_nt: TGCGCCAGCAGCCAGGACTGGGTCCAATCGGTTGGTGAGCAGTTCTTC

cdr3_length: 15
v_call: TRBV11-2
j_call: TRBJ2-7
d_call: TRBD2
clone_size: -
cdr3_aa: CASSSTSGGIYEQYF
cdr3_nt: TGTGCCAGCAGCAGCACTAGCGGGGGGATCTACGAGCAGTACTTC

cdr3_length: 17
v_call: TRBV5-1
j_call: TRBJ2-7
d_call: TRBD1
clone_size: few
cdr3_aa: CASSRDAGGPLSYEQYF
cdr3_nt: TGCGCCAGCAGCAGGGACGCAGGGGGCCCTCTTTCCTACGAGCAGTACTTC

cdr3_length: 16
v_call: TRBV7-9
j_call: TRBJ2-5
d_call: TRBD1
clone_size: -
cdr3_aa: CASSPTRDRVRETQYF
cdr3_nt: TGTGCCAGCAGCCCCACCCGGGACAGGGTACGGGAGACCCAGTACTTC

cdr3_length: 15
v_call: TRBV6-5
j_call: TRBJ2-1
d_call: TRBD2
clone_size: -
cdr3_aa: CASSFLAGGSPEQFF
cdr3_nt: TGTGCCAGCAGTTTCCTAGCGGGAGGTTCCCCTGAGCAGTTCTTC

cdr3_length: 15
v_call: TRBV27
j_call: TRBJ2-1
d_call: -
clone_size: -
cdr3_aa: CASSFGGTAYNEQFF
cdr3_nt: TGTGCCAGCAGTTTCGGGGGGACAGCATACAATGAGCAGTTCTTC

cdr3_length: 13
v_call: TRBV2
j_call: TRBJ1-1
d_call: -
clone_size: few
cdr3_aa: CASSETMGTEAFF
cdr3_nt: TGTGCCAGCAGCGAGACAATGGGGACTGAAGCTTTCTTT

cdr3_length: 14
v_call: TRBV12-5
j_call: TRBJ2-3
d_call: -
clone_size: few
cdr3_aa: CASGSDGAADTQYF
cdr3_nt: TGTGCTAGTGGTTCGGATGGGGCGGCAGATACGCAGTATTTT

cdr3_length: 14
v_call: TRBV30
j_call: TRBJ2-3
d_call: -
clone_size: -
cdr3_aa: CAWATGTSTDTQYF
cdr3_nt: TGTGCCTGGGCAACCGGGACTAGCACAGATACGCAGTATTTT